This T cell receptor beta chain emerged from a study of cytomegalovirus exposure and HLA in healthy donors. Study results and limitations: Later analysis placed DRB1 highest and HLA-C lowest in TCR association rates, which differed by HLA locus.

Turning to this clone: Its antigen is not known.

This CDR3 has 15 amino acids. J lost 5 bases, V lost 0 bases, and 5 bases had no gene match. Germline V gene sequence: CDR1 SGHRS, CDR2 YFSETQ. The PCR had 60 Vbeta and 13 Jbeta primers. Clones were read by immunoSEQ multiplex PCR, and TCRdb kept only the in-frame ones, dropping some. The data show 65,000 to 85,000 clones, and the top ten clones hold around 2.4%. This chain links TRBV5-1 with TRBJ2-5; 9 bases are a match to TRBD2. The source of this sequence is a female donor in good health and CMV-seropositive. Sequenced input: PBMCs. CDR3 sequence: CASSLGLAAWETQYF. The DNA of the CDR3 is TGCGCCAGCAGCTTGGGACTAGCGGCGTGGGAGACCCAGTACTTC.